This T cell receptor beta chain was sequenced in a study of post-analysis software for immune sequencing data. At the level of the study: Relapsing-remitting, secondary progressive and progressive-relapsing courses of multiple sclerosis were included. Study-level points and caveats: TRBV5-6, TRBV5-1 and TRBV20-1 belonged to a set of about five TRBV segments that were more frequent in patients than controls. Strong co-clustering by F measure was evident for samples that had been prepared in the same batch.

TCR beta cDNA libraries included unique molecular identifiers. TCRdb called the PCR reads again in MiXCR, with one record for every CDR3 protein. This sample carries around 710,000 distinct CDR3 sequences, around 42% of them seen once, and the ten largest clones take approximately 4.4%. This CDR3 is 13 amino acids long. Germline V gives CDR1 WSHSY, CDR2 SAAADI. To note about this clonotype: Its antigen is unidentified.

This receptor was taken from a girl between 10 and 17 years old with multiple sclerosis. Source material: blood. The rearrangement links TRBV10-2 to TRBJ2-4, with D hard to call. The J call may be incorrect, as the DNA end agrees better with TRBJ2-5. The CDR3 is CASSDQPGETQYF. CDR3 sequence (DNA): TGCGCCAGCAGTGACCAGCCGGGAGAGACCCAGTACTTC.